The next 31 T cell receptor beta chains were all read from a single sample in a study of T cells in women clearing cervical HPV infection. The protocol was immunoSEQ multiplex PCR, while the TCRdb copy is restricted to in-frame clones and leaves out a portion. Its table lists around 31,000 clones. The sequenced material came from blood buffy coat. The receptor source for this set is a woman aged 18 to 75 with a cervical HPV16 infection that either progressed to CIN3+ or cleared (not recorded which).

As to this clone: The missing CDR3 end, 3 residues past where the read stops, is filled in from the germline J gene. The gene calls are TRBV20-1 and TRBJ1-4; D is possibly TRBD1 (5 bases). CDR1 is DFQATT and CDR2 is SNEGSKA in the germline V gene (reference sequence). This CDR3 region has 15 residues. The V and J ends lost 0 bases and 5 bases respectively, with 13 bases between them. The part of the CDR3 DNA that was read is TGCAGTGCTAGAGATGGGGCAGGACTAAATGAAAAA. This sequence encodes CSARDGAGLNEK. The full CDR3 sequence reads CSARDGAGLNEKLFF.

As regards this clone: Coverage ceases 3 residues before the CDR3 finishes, and the germline J gene fills in the end. This chain links TRBV7-9 with TRBJ2-5, with a weak D call TRBD2 (5 bases). The germline V gene has CDR1 SEHNR and CDR2 FQNEAQ (reference sequence). Trimming removed 3 bases at V and 7 bases at J, with 12 bases between. The CDR3 loop spans 13 amino acids. CDR3 DNA (partial): TGTGCCAGCAGCTTGGAGACACTAGGGACC. This gives the protein CASSLETLGT. The full CDR3 sequence reads CASSLETLGTQYF. The variable domain in full, completed from reference TRBV7-9 and TRBJ2-5, reads DTGVSQNPRHKITKRGQNVTFRCDPISEHNRLYWYRQTLGQGPEFLTYFQNEAQLEKSRLLSDRFSAERPKGSFSTLEIQRTEQGDSAMYLCASSLETLGTQYFGPGTRLLVL.

CDR3 DNA, as far as it was read: TGCGCCAGCAGCTTGGGAATTCAAGCGCTTAGCTCCTACGAG. This codes for CASSLGIQALSSYE. The entire CDR3 protein is CASSLGIQALSSYEQYF. The gene calls are TRBV5-1 and TRBJ2-7; no firm D call. The read ends 3 residues early relative to the CDR3; the germline J gene fills the gap. Germline V gene lookup returns CDR1 SGHRS and CDR2 YFSETQ. The CDR3 consists of 17 residues. V lost 0 bases, J lost 0 bases, and 16 bases lay in between.

As concerns this clone: The read stops 3 residues short of the end of the CDR3; the missing end is completed from the germline J gene. The chain couples TRBV7-9 to TRBJ1-2; D remains ambiguous. The CDR3 has 11 residues. The germline gives CDR1 SEHNR, CDR2 FQNEAQ (reference sequence). CDR3 bases read: TGTGCCAGCAGCGTACTAGCAGAC. Residues: CASSVLAD. The whole CDR3 is CASSVLADYTF.

A remark on this clone: The CDR3 goes on 3 residues after the read ends, and that part is filled in from the germline J gene. The chain couples TRBV6-1 to TRBJ1-1; the match to TRBD1 covers 7 bases. Germline lookup yields CDR1 MNHNS and CDR2 SASEGT. With V trimmed by 4 bases and J by 4 bases, 6 bases remained unmatched. This CDR3 spans 14 amino acids. The covered CDR3 bases are TGTGCCAGCAGTGGTGACAGGGTAGGCACTGAA. Translation gives CASSGDRVGTE. The CDR3 reads in full as CASSGDRVGTEAFF.

Remarks on this clone: The CDR3 end falls 3 residues outside the read, so it is completed with the germline J gene. The chain uses TRBV7-4 and TRBJ2-3, with D perhaps given as TRBD1 or TRBD2 (5 bases each). There are 14 residues in the CDR3. The germline V gene encodes CDR1 SGHVT and CDR2 SQSDAQ. The covered CDR3 bases are TGTGCCAGCAGCTTTCCAGGGAGCAATCAGCCG. The encoded protein is CASSFPGSNQP. The whole CDR3 protein reads CASSFPGSNQPQYF.

Of note for this clone: The missing CDR3 end, 3 residues past where the read stops, is filled in from the germline J gene. The genes are TRBV30 and TRBJ1-6; D gene unclear. The CDR3 length is 13 residues. CDR1 and CDR2 (germline): GTSNPN, SVGIG (reference sequence). V dropped 2 bases and J dropped 7 bases, with 9 bases sitting between them. The sequenced part of the CDR3 DNA is TGTGCCTGGAGTTCCCAGGCAAATTCACCC. Amino acids: CAWSSQANSP. The complete CDR3 protein is CAWSSQANSPLHF.

Turning to this clone: The DNA ends 3 residues before the CDR3 does, and the rest of the CDR3 is filled in from the germline J gene. The rearrangement joins TRBV7-3 to TRBJ2-5; the D gene is possibly TRBD1 (5 bases). Germline CDR1 and CDR2: SGHTA and FQGTGA. V lost 1 base to trimming and J lost 3 bases, with 12 bases between them. The CDR3 length is 15 residues. The part of the CDR3 DNA that was read is TGTGCCAGCAGCTTAATGGGGCTAGACGAAGAGACC. This translates into CASSLMGLDEET. From start to end, the CDR3 is CASSLMGLDEETQYF.

As concerns this clone: The CDR3 end falls 3 residues outside the read, so it is completed with the germline J gene. The rearrangement joins TRBV6-2 or TRBV6-3 to TRBJ2-3, with a tentative D call TRBD2 (5 bases). This CDR3 comprises 12 residues. Germline values: CDR1 MNHEY, CDR2 SVGEGT. The covered CDR3 bases are TGTGCCAGCAGTACTAGGTTGGAGACG. Amino acids: CASSTRLET. The whole CDR3 sequence reads CASSTRLETQYF.

As regards this clone: The DNA ends 3 residues before the CDR3 does, and the rest of the CDR3 is filled in from the germline J gene. The genes are TRBV5-1 and TRBJ2-3; D is perhaps TRBD2 (7 bases). This CDR3 region has 14 residues. Germline CDR1 SGHRS, CDR2 YFSETQ. The germline V and J ends were trimmed by 4 bases and 2 bases, with 11 bases remaining between them. CDR3 sequence reads: CASSTGGLTDTQYF. The sequenced part of the CDR3 DNA is TGCGCCAGCAGCACCGGGGGGCTCACAGATACG.

In the case of this clone: The read halts 3 residues ahead of the CDR3 end, with the missing end drawn from the germline J gene. V and J are TRBV14 and TRBJ2-7; the D is unclear. The V and J ends lost 6 bases and 6 bases respectively, with 18 bases between them. CDR3 size: 14 residues. Germline V gives CDR1 SGHDN, CDR2 FVKESK. The CDR3 loop is CASSFNVLGLEQYF. CDR3 DNA, as far as it was read: TGTGCCAGCAGTTTCAATGTCTTAGGGCTCGAG.

To note about this clone: From the germline J gene comes the end of the CDR3, since the read stops 3 residues before it. The chain employs TRBV12-3 or TRBV12-4 and TRBJ2-1; D perhaps matches TRBD1 (6 bases). The CDR3 has 13 amino acids. V lost 8 bases and J lost 7, with 15 bases in between. The sequenced part of the CDR3 DNA is TGTGCCAGCCTCTCGGGACATGTGAATGAG. This translates into CASLSGHVNE. The whole CDR3 region reads CASLSGHVNEQFF.

In regard to this clone: The missing CDR3 end, 3 residues past where the read stops, is filled in from the germline J gene. The rearrangement uses TRBV7-2 and TRBJ1-6; D unresolved. CDR3 size: 13 residues. V shed 5 bases and J shed 9 bases, with 11 bases lying between them. CDR1 is SGHTA, CDR2 FQGNSA, per germline. The CDR3 sequence: CASSIRSLSPLHF. The sequenced part of the CDR3 DNA is TGTGCCAGCAGCATCCGGTCCCTTTCACCC. The whole variable domain, remainder taken from reference TRBV7-2 and TRBJ1-6, is GAGVSQSPSNKVTEKGKDVELRCDPISGHTALYWYRQSLGQGLEFLIYFQGNSAPDKSGLPSDRFSAERTGGSVSTLTIQRTQQEDSAVYLCASSIRSLSPLHFGNGTRLTVT.

Remarks on this clone: The read halts 3 residues ahead of the CDR3 end, with the missing end drawn from the germline J gene. The rearrangement uses TRBV2 and TRBJ2-5, with a weak D call TRBD1 (5 bases). CDR1 and CDR2 from the germline V gene are SNHLY and FYNNEI. V lost 7 bases and J lost 5, with 14 bases in between. This CDR3 spans 13 amino acids. CDR3 bases read: TGTGCCAGCAATGTGCAGGGCGTGGAGACC. It translates to CASNVQGVET. The whole CDR3 protein is CASNVQGVETQYF.

Comments on this clone: The read halts 3 residues ahead of the CDR3 end, with the missing end drawn from the germline J gene. The chain employs TRBV6-1 and TRBJ2-2; D remains ambiguous. CDR1 MNHNS and CDR2 SASEGT come from the germline V gene. The CDR3 is 16 amino acids. The covered CDR3 bases are TGTGCCAGCAGTGAAGCTAGCTTCCTGAGTAATTCACCG. Amino acids: CASSEASFLSNSP. The complete CDR3 protein is CASSEASFLSNSPLFF.

To note about this clone: The read terminates 3 residues ahead of where the CDR3 ends, so the germline J gene completes it. The rearrangement uses TRBV2 and TRBJ2-7; D unresolved. The CDR3 is 11 residues long. The germline CDR1 and CDR2 sequences are SNHLY and FYNNEI. Trimming shortened V by 2 bases and J by 4 bases, and 3 bases separated the two germline ends. CDR3 DNA (partial): TGTGCCAGCAGTGAAAGGTACGAG. As protein: CASSERYE. In full, the CDR3 is CASSERYEQYF.

Concerning this clone: Read sequence stops 3 residues before the CDR3 end, and the germline J gene provides the missing end. The rearrangement uses TRBV30 and TRBJ1-2, with TRBD1 as a possible D gene (5 bases). The CDR3 length is 11 residues. Germline loops: CDR1 GTSNPN, CDR2 SVGIG (reference sequence). The sequenced part of the CDR3 DNA is TGTGCCTGGAGTAGGGGCTACGAC. This translates into CAWSRGYD. The CDR3 as a whole reads CAWSRGYDYTF.

With regard to this clone: The read comes to an end 3 residues before the CDR3 does, leaving the germline J gene to fill in the end. This chain links TRBV18 with TRBJ1-5; the match to TRBD1 covers 9 bases. This CDR3 has 14 amino acids. From germline, CDR1 is KGHSH and CDR2 LQKENI. V gave up 4 bases and J gave up 7 bases; unmatched junction bases: 5. The DNA read from the CDR3 is TGTGCCAGCTCACGGGACAGGGCTAGACAGCCC. Amino acid sequence: CASSRDRARQP. The whole CDR3 protein is CASSRDRARQPQHF.

In regard to this clone: With the read ending 3 residues before the CDR3 end, the germline J gene is used to fill in that end. The rearrangement joins TRBV20-1 to TRBJ2-1, with D perhaps TRBD1 or TRBD2 (6 bases each). The CDR3 covers 14 residues. Between the trimmed V and J ends, which lost 6 bases and 4 bases, there was a span of 16 bases. CDR1 is DFQATT and CDR2 is SNEGSKA in the germline V gene (reference sequence). The chain's CDR3 is CSAQPWRGYNEQFF. The sequenced part of the CDR3 DNA is TGCAGTGCCCAACCTTGGAGGGGGTACAATGAG.

Note on this clone: The CDR3 end falls 3 residues outside the read, so it is completed with the germline J gene. V is TRBV19 and J is TRBJ2-7; unclear D gene. The germline V and J ends were trimmed by 5 bases and 6 bases, with 17 bases remaining between them. This CDR3 contains 14 residues. The germline gives CDR1 LNHDA, CDR2 SQIVND (reference sequence). Incomplete CDR3 DNA: TGTGCCAGTAGTTTAGGGCTTGCCGTTGCCGAG. This translates into CASSLGLAVAE. The whole CDR3 sequence reads CASSLGLAVAEQYF.

Worth noting for this clone: The sequenced fragment ends 3 residues before the CDR3 boundary, so the rest is inferred from the germline J gene. V usage is TRBV5-1 and J usage is TRBJ1-2; D uncertain. CDR3 length: 15 residues. Germline lookup yields CDR1 SGHRS and CDR2 YFSETQ. V was pared by 0 bases and J by 0 bases, with 9 bases between. The CDR3 here is CASSLGGSTNYGYTF. CDR3 DNA, as far as it was read: TGCGCCAGCAGCTTGGGCGGATCCACTAACTATGGC.

As to this clone: Coverage ceases 3 residues before the CDR3 finishes, and the germline J gene fills in the end. The V gene is TRBV7-7, the J gene TRBJ2-2; 9 bases agree with TRBD1. Germline V gives CDR1 SSHAT, CDR2 FNYEAQ (reference sequence). The length of the CDR3 is 17 residues. The V and J ends lost 4 bases and 0 bases, in that order; junction bases with no gene match: 6. The DNA read from the CDR3 is TGTGCCAGCAGCTCCATGGGGACAGGGTCGAACACCGGGGAG. Its protein is CASSSMGTGSNTGE. The complete CDR3 reads CASSSMGTGSNTGELFF. Full variable domain (outside the CDR3, taken from reference TRBV7-7 and TRBJ2-2): GAGVSQSPRYKVTKRGQDVTLRCDPISSHATLYWYQQALGQGPEFLTYFNYEAQPDKSGLPSDRFSAERPEGSISTLTIQRTEQRDSAMYRCASSSMGTGSNTGELFFGEGSRLTVL.

Comments on this clone: The missing CDR3 end, 3 residues past where the read stops, is filled in from the germline J gene. The V and J genes are TRBV28 and TRBJ2-2; 8 bases line up with TRBD1. The CDR3 extends over 16 amino acids. V dropped 1 base and J dropped 6; count of bases not matched to a gene: 7. Germline CDR1 reads MDHEN; CDR2 reads SYDVKM. Partial CDR3 DNA: TGTGCCAGCAGTTTATTTGGACAGGGACTTTCCGGGGAG. Translation gives CASSLFGQGLSGE. The full CDR3 protein is CASSLFGQGLSGELFF.

Note on this clone: With the read ending 3 residues before the CDR3 end, the germline J gene is used to fill in that end. This sequence joins TRBV5-1 and TRBJ1-6, with D tentatively TRBD1 (5 bases). This CDR3 contains 14 residues. Germline V CDR1 and CDR2: SGHRS, YFSETQ. The V end was cut by 4 bases, the J end by 8 bases, with 13 bases between. CDR3 DNA (partial): TGCGCCAGCAGCCCCGACAGTCAATATTCACCC. Translation gives CASSPDSQYSP. The whole CDR3 sequence reads CASSPDSQYSPLHF.

As concerns this clone: The missing CDR3 end, 3 residues past where the read stops, is filled in from the germline J gene. The rearrangement links TRBV6-4 to TRBJ2-4, with D unclear. The CDR3 sequence is 12 residues long. The germline gives CDR1 MRHNA, CDR2 SNTAGT. CDR3 DNA (partial): TGTGCCTGGTTGTTGTTTATGCGGTTT. This translates into CAWLLFMRF. The whole CDR3 protein is CAWLLFMRFQYF.

Regarding this clone: The read falls 3 residues short of the CDR3 end, and the missing part is taken from the germline J gene. The genes are TRBV29-1 and TRBJ2-1; 8 bases align to TRBD2. Trimming removed 3 bases from V and 4 bases from J; junction bases left unmatched: 5. This CDR3 contains 14 residues. In germline, CDR1 is SQVTM, CDR2 ANQGSEA. The DNA read from the CDR3 is TGCAGCGTTGAGTGGCGGGAGGTGTACAATGAG. Amino acid sequence: CSVEWREVYNE. The CDR3 reads in full as CSVEWREVYNEQFF.

A word on this clone: The read stops 3 residues short of the end of the CDR3; the missing end is completed from the germline J gene. The chain joins TRBV29-1 to TRBJ1-5, with TRBD1 identical over 7 bases. Germline loops: CDR1 SQVTM, CDR2 ANQGSEA. The CDR3 covers 14 residues. J lost 6 bases, V lost 1 base, and 6 bases had no gene match. CDR3 bases read: TGCAGCGTTGAAGTAGGGGGCCTCGGTCAGCCC. Translated: CSVEVGGLGQP. The full CDR3 reads CSVEVGGLGQPQHF. The complete variable domain, with remaining parts taken from reference TRBV29-1 and TRBJ1-5, reads SAVISQKPSRDICQRGTSLTIQCQVDSQVTMMFWYRQQPGQSLTLIATANQGSEATYESGFVIDKFPISRPNLTFSTLTVSNMSPEDSSIYLCSVEVGGLGQPQHFGDGTRLSIL.

Turning to this clone: The read terminates 3 residues before the CDR3 end, so the remaining end is supplied by the germline J gene. The chain couples TRBV7-9 to TRBJ1-6, with a possible D match to TRBD1 (5 bases). V was clipped by 5 bases and J by 7 bases, with 6 bases between them. Germline V CDR1 and CDR2: SEHNR, FQNEAQ (reference sequence). The CDR3 runs 12 residues. CDR3 DNA, as far as it was read: TGTGCCAGCAGCCCAGGGAATTCACCC. Its translation: CASSPGNSP. The entire CDR3 protein reads CASSPGNSPLHF.

Note on this clone: Sequence at one end of the junction differs from germline and may be a read error. The DNA ends 3 residues before the CDR3 does, and the rest of the CDR3 is filled in from the germline J gene. This chain connects TRBV5-1 to TRBJ2-3; 8 bases are a match to TRBD2. Germline V gene data show CDR1 as SGHRS and CDR2 as YFSETQ. The CDR3 contains 15 residues. The CDR3 is CASGLERGPTDTQYF. CDR3 DNA (partial): TGCGCCAGCGGCTTGGAGCGGGGGCCCACAGATACG.

The CDR3 reads CASSQEGGHSNQPQHF. The covered CDR3 bases are TGTGCCAGCAGCCAAGAAGGAGGACATAGCAATCAGCCC. The V gene is TRBV4-2, the J gene TRBJ1-5, with D maybe TRBD1 (5 bases). Read data end 3 residues before the CDR3 end; the end is taken from the germline J gene. This CDR3 contains 16 residues. The V end was cut by 0 bases, the J end by 0 bases, with 9 bases between. Germline values: CDR1 LGHNA, CDR2 YNFKEQ.

In regard to this clone: The read halts 3 residues ahead of the CDR3 end, with the missing end drawn from the germline J gene. The chain carries TRBV14 and TRBJ2-5, with D perhaps matching TRBD1 (6 bases). V gave up 1 base and J gave up 5 bases, with 17 bases separating them. The germline gives CDR1 SGHDN, CDR2 FVKESK. This CDR3 has 16 residues. This CDR3 is CASSQVSRGGYETQYF. The sequenced CDR3 bases are TGTGCCAGCAGCCAAGTGTCCAGGGGCGGATACGAGACC.